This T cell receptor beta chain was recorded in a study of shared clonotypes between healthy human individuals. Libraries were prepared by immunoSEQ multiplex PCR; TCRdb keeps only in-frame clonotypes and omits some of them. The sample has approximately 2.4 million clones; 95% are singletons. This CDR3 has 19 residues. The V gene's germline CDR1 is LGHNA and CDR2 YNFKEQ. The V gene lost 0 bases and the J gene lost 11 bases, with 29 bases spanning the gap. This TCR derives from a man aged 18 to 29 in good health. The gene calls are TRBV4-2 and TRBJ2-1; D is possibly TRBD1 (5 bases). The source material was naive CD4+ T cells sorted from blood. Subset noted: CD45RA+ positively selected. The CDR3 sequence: CASSQDNLMGGRGKGKQFF. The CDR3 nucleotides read TGTGCCAGCAGCCAAGATAATTTGATGGGCGGTCGTGGAAAGGGGAAGCAGTTCTTC.